The entry below describes one T cell receptor beta chain. Its antigen is still unknown. This entry belongs to a study of T cells after yellow fever vaccination. The 5'RACE template-switching step produced TCR cDNA and added a universal primer site and UMIs. TCRdb re-called the 5' RACE reads through MiXCR, storing one row per CDR3 protein. The sample lists approximately 250,000 distinct CDR3 sequences, around 5.2% seen once, with approximately 3.5% in the top ten. CDR1 is DFQATT, CDR2 SNEGSKA, per germline (reference sequence). V was pared by 2 bases and J by 2 bases, with 9 bases between. The length of the CDR3 is 13 residues. Study-wide findings and caveats: The study re-detected most primary-vaccination clones after the booster (about 95% CD4, roughly 90% CD8). The secondary response peaked faster, at day 5 versus 15, but was weaker. Only a minor proportion of clonotypes was detected across both CD4 and CD8 compartments.

The rearrangement joins TRBV20-1 to TRBJ1-2; D possibly corresponds to TRBD1 (6 bases). The input for sequencing was CD4+ T cells sorted from PBMCs, taken on the day of the yellow fever booster vaccination. The sequence derives from a man between 18 and 35 years old who received the YFV17D yellow fever vaccine. The CDR3 sequence: CSARNRANYGYTF. In DNA form, the CDR3 reads TGCAGTGCTAGAAACAGGGCAAACTATGGCTACACCTTC.